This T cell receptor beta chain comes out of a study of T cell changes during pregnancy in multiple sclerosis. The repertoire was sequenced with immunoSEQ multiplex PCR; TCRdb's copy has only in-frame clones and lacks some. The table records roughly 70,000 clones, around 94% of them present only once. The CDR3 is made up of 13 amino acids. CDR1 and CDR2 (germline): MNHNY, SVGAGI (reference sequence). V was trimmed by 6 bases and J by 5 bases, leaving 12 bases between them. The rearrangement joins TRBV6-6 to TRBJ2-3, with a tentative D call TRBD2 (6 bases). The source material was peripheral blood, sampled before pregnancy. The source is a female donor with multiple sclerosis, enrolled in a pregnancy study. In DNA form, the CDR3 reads TGTGCCAGCAGCACGGGAGAGAGAGATACGCAGTATTTT. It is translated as CASSTGERDTQYF.